The 14 T cell receptor beta chains below were found in one sample sequenced in a study of control samples from healthy donors and cancer patients. Assay: immunoSEQ multiplex PCR; the TCRdb copy retains only in-frame clones and omits some. The sample records some 150,000 clones, 91% being singletons. Input material: blood. These receptors were obtained from a woman aged 25 to 45 in good health.

The J gene is TRBJ2-1, the V gene TRBV9; D remains ambiguous. V was pared by 3 bases and J by 7 bases, with 8 bases between. The CDR3 length is 12 residues. CDR1 is SGDLS and CDR2 is YYNGEE in the germline V gene. The CDR3, as DNA: TGTGCCAGCAGCGAGACGGATAATGAGCAGTTCTTC. Amino acids: CASSETDNEQFF.

The chain employs TRBV28 and TRBJ1-3; 9 bases line up with TRBD1. The CDR3 length is 14 residues. Looked up from germline, CDR1 is MDHEN and CDR2 is SYDVKM. V was clipped by 9 bases and J by 1 base; unmatched bases: 4. DNA for the CDR3: TGTGCCAGTGCGACAGGGGGTTCTGGAAACACCATATATTTT. This encodes CASATGGSGNTIYF.

The chain recombines TRBV4-1 with TRBJ2-1; 11 bases match TRBD2. V dropped 1 base and J dropped 5; count of bases not matched to a gene: 7. Germline assignment: CDR1 MGHRA and CDR2 YSYEKL. The CDR3 contains 17 residues. The CDR3 protein is CASSQGLAGGVHNEQFF. In nucleotides, the CDR3 is TGCGCCAGCAGCCAAGGGCTAGCGGGGGGCGTGCACAATGAGCAGTTCTTC.

The V gene is TRBV4-2, the J gene TRBJ2-7; D possibly corresponds to TRBD2 (5 bases). Germline CDR1 is LGHNA and CDR2 is YNFKEQ. The CDR3 sequence is 14 residues long. With 1 base removed from V and 5 bases from J, the gap between germline ends came to 12 bases. Here the CDR3 reads CASSQVRVSDEQYF. The CDR3 DNA reads as TGTGCCAGCAGCCAAGTAAGAGTTAGCGACGAGCAGTACTTC.

The gene calls are TRBV25-1 and TRBJ2-7; D is perhaps TRBD2 (6 bases). Germline lookup yields CDR1 MGHDK and CDR2 SYGVNS. This CDR3 contains 18 residues. V was pared by 2 bases and J by 4 bases, with 24 bases between. The CDR3 nucleotides are TGTGCCAGCAGTGAACCCCCCCCAGGGACTCTAGGTCCTTACGAGCAGTACTTC. Translating it yields CASSEPPPGTLGPYEQYF.

The chain employs TRBV28 and TRBJ1-3, with 10 bases matching TRBD1. The CDR3 totals 13 residues. J lost 4 bases, V lost 10 bases, and 4 bases had no gene match. Germline values: CDR1 MDHEN, CDR2 SYDVKM. In DNA, the CDR3 is TGTGCCACGGGACAGGGGATCGGAAACACCATATATTTT. Residues: CATGQGIGNTIYF.

This clone was seen many times. The sample carries other DNA sequences with the same CDR3. The gene calls are TRBV18 and TRBJ2-7; 7 bases line up with TRBD1. This CDR3 spans 14 amino acids. Germline loops: CDR1 KGHSH, CDR2 LQKENI. With V trimmed by 1 base and J by 4 bases, 4 bases remained unmatched. DNA for the CDR3: TGTGCCAGCTCACCACGACAGGGAGTGTACGAGCAGTACTTC. Its protein product is CASSPRQGVYEQYF.

This sequence joins TRBV4-2 and TRBJ2-2; TRBD2 matches 7 bases. Trimming at V came to 0 bases and at J to 1 base, leaving 8 bases not matched to a gene. This CDR3 is built from 18 residues. Germline V gene sequence: CDR1 LGHNA, CDR2 YNFKEQ. The DNA for the CDR3 is TGTGCCAGCAGCCAAGATATACGGCCTAGCGGGAACACCGGGGAGCTGTTTTTT. Protein: CASSQDIRPSGNTGELFF.

The V gene is TRBV7-8, the J gene TRBJ1-1; D is unresolved. The germline V and J ends were trimmed by 5 bases and 5 bases, with 12 bases remaining between them. In germline, CDR1 is SGHVS, CDR2 FQNEAQ. CDR3 length equals 13 residues. Here the CDR3 reads CASSPPGRTEAFF. Written as DNA, the CDR3 is TGTGCCAGCAGCCCCCCCGGACGAACTGAAGCTTTCTTT.

The rearrangement joins TRBV28 to TRBJ1-5; D is perhaps TRBD1 (6 bases). V was pared by 1 base and J by 0 bases, with 16 bases between. The CDR3 consists of 18 residues. Germline lookup yields CDR1 MDHEN and CDR2 SYDVKM. Here the CDR3 DNA reads TGTGCCAGCAGTTTATCCCGAGACAGGAGCGATAGCAATCAGCCCCAGCATTTT. The encoded protein is CASSLSRDRSDSNQPQHF. The entire variable domain, with the rest obtained from reference TRBV28 and TRBJ1-5, is as follows: DVKVTQSSRYLVKRTGEKVFLECVQDMDHENMFWYRQDPGLGLRLIYFSYDVKMKEKGDIPEGYSVSREKKERFSLILESASTNQTSMYLCASSLSRDRSDSNQPQHFGDGTRLSIL.

This rearrangement joins TRBV7-3 to TRBJ2-1; a weak D match, TRBD1 (6 bases). Germline V gene data show CDR1 as SGHTA and CDR2 as FQGTGA. Between the trimmed V and J ends, which lost 5 bases and 4 bases, there was a span of 9 bases. The CDR3 has 13 residues. Here the CDR3 DNA reads TGTGCCAGCAGCCGGGACAAGTACAATGAGCAGTTCTTC. It translates to CASSRDKYNEQFF. Full variable domain (outside the CDR3, taken from reference TRBV7-3 and TRBJ2-1): GAGVSQTPSNKVTEKGKYVELRCDPISGHTALYWYRQSLGQGPEFLIYFQGTGAADDSGLPNDRFFAVRPEGSVSTLKIQRTERGDSAVYLCASSRDKYNEQFFGPGTRLTVL.

For this clone: A read error may account for a junction end that differs from germline. The rearrangement links TRBV4-1 to TRBJ1-6; unclear D gene. This CDR3 is built from 16 residues. Germline V gene lookup returns CDR1 MGHRA and CDR2 YSYEKL. CDR3: CAGSQPRDSYNSPLHF. The CDR3 bases are TGCGCCGGCAGCCAACCCCGGGACTCCTATAATTCACCCCTCCACTTT.

This clone has more than one count but fewer than ten. This chain links TRBV27 with TRBJ1-4, with 9 bases matching TRBD1. The CDR3 totals 13 residues. Trimming took 3 bases from V and 11 from J; bases not matched to a gene: 4. Germline CDR1 MNHEY, CDR2 SMNVEV (reference sequence). The CDR3 protein is CASSLGQGRKLFF. As DNA, the CDR3 is TGTGCCAGCAGTTTGGGACAGGGAAGGAAACTGTTTTTT.

The chain joins TRBV5-1 to TRBJ1-2; no clear D gene. V shed 4 bases and J shed 2 bases, with 0 bases lying between them. Germline CDR1 is SGHRS and CDR2 is YFSETQ. The length of the CDR3 is 10 residues. In nucleotides, the CDR3 is TGCGCCAGCAGCAACTATGGCTACACCTTC. Its protein is CASSNYGYTF.